This T cell receptor beta chain was sequenced during a study of cytotoxic CD8 clonotypes in ibrutinib-treated CLL. This clone was recorded only once. The CDR3 is 19 residues long. Germline CDR1 and CDR2: LGHNA and YNFKEQ. V was pared by 2 bases and J by 1 base, with 12 bases of the junction left unmatched. PBMCs were cryopreserved, and 1.5 to 2 micrograms of genomic DNA from them went into TCR beta libraries. TCRdb keeps only in-frame clones here, not all; method: immunoSEQ multiplex PCR. The repertoire includes 85,000 or so clones, more than 75% of them detected once, and 4.8% sits in the top ten. This clonotype was sampled from a human donor with chronic lymphocytic leukemia. V is TRBV4-2 and J is TRBJ2-1; 9 positions agree with TRBD2. The source was PBMCs, collected after 12 months of ibrutinib treatment. CDR3 nucleotide sequence: TGTGCCAGCAGCCAAAGGGGGACTAGCATGGATGGTTCCTACAATGAGCAGTTCTTC. Protein product: CASSQRGTSMDGSYNEQFF.